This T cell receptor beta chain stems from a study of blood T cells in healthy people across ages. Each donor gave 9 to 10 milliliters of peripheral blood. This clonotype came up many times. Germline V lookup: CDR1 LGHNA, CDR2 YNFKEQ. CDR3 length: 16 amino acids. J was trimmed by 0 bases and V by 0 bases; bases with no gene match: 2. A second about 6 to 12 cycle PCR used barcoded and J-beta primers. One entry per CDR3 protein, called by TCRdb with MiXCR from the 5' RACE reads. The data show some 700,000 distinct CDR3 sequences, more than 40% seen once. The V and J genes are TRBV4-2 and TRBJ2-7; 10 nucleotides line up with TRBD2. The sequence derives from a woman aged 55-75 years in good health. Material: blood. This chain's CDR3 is CASSQDWTSGSYEQYF. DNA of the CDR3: TGTGCCAGCAGCCAAGATTGGACTAGCGGCTCCTACGAGCAGTACTTC.